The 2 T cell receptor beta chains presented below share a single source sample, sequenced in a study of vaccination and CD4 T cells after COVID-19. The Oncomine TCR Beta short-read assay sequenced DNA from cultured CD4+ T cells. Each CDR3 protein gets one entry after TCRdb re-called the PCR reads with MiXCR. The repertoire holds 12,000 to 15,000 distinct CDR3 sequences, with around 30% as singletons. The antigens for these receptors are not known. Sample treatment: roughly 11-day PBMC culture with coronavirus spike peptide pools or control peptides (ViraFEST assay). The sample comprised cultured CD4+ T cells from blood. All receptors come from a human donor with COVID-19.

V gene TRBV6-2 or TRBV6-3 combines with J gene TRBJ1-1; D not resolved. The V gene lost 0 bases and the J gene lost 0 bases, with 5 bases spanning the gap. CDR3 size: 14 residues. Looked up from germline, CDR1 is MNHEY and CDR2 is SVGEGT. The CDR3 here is CASSYSDLNTEAFF. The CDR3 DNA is TGTGCCAGCAGTTACTCAGACCTGAACACTGAAGCTTTCTTT.

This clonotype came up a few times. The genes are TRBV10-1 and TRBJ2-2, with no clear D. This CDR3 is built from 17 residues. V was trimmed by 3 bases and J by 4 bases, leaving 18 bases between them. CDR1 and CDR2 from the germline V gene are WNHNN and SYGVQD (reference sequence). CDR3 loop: CASSDLRGRPGTGELFF. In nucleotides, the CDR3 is TGCGCCAGCAGTGACCTAAGAGGCCGCCCGGGCACCGGGGAGCTGTTTTTT.